This TCR beta chain was obtained from a study of T-cell reconstitution after alpha-beta-depleted transplantation in children. The study's findings and limits: Fresh T-cell production supplied most of the T-cell counts and diversity seen one year after transplant. About two months after transplant, alpha-beta T cells reportedly came from several hundred expanded graft clones.

The length of the CDR3 is 15 residues. Germline V gene data show CDR1 as SGHVS and CDR2 as FQNEAQ. Between the trimmed V and J ends, which lost 11 bases and 2 bases, there was a span of 21 bases. The table lists this clonotype with many counts. Its antigen is not identified. Unique molecular identifiers were incorporated during preparation of the TCRbeta library. Via MiXCR, TCRdb re-called the PCR reads, giving one row per CDR3 protein. The sample consists of tens of thousands of distinct CDR3 sequences, just under 5% of them appearing once. The starting material was PBMCs, mostly from graft donor cells, obtained 180 days after TCRalphabeta/CD19-depleted stem cell transplant. This sequence was found in a boy under two years old who had a stem cell transplant for acute myeloid leukemia, so the T cells may come from the graft donor. The chain couples TRBV7-8 to TRBJ2-5; TRBD2 might be the D (6 bases). The CDR3 nucleotides are TGTGCCTCCCTAGGACCCCGGGGGAGGCAAGAGACCCAGTACTTC. This codes for CASLGPRGRQETQYF. Together with reference TRBV7-8 and TRBJ2-5, the CDR3 gives the full variable domain: GAGVSQSPRYKVAKRGQDVALRCDPISGHVSLFWYQQALGQGPEFLTYFQNEAQLDKSGLPSDRFFAERPEGSVSTLKIQRTQQEDSAVYLCASLGPRGRQETQYFGPGTRLLVL.